Detailed here is one TCR beta chain. Its antigen is as yet unknown. This sample is drawn from a study of cytomegalovirus exposure and HLA in healthy donors. Study-wide findings and caveats: TCR association rates varied by HLA locus in a later analysis, with DRB1 highest and HLA-C lowest. Solely CMV serostatus was available to characterize immune exposure. There were a few CMV-associated chains whose specificity for CMV antigens was confirmed in vitro.

The PCR employed 60 Vbeta primers together with 13 Jbeta primers. Repertoires were generated with immunoSEQ multiplex PCR, while TCRdb's copy carries only in-frame clones and drops some. The top ten hold around 10% of the sample, which has 150,000 to 200,000 clones, roughly 75% seen once. V trimming: 6 bases; J trimming: 3 bases; junction bases outside the gene matches: 11. The CDR3 covers 16 residues. In germline, CDR1 is MNHNY, CDR2 SVGAGI (reference sequence). The specimen sequenced was PBMCs. This chain links TRBV6-6 with TRBJ2-3; 8 nucleotides agree with TRBD2. The TCR was taken from a man aged 18 to 29 in good health and CMV-seropositive. The CDR3 nucleotides are TGTGCCAGCAGCCCGGGACTAGGGGGGGGGACAGATACGCAGTATTTT. Translation: CASSPGLGGGTDTQYF.